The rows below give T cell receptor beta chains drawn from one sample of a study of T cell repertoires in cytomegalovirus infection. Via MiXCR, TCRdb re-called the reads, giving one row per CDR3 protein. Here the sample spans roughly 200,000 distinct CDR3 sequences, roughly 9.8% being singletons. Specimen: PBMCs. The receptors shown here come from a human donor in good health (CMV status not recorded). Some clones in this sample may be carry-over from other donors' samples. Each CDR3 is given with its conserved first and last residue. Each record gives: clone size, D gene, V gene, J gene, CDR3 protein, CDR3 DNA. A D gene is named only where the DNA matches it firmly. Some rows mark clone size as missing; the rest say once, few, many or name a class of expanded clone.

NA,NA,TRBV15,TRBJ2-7,CATSRVGGKWIEQYF,TGTGCCACCAGCAGAGTAGGTGGTAAGTGGATCGAGCAGTACTTC
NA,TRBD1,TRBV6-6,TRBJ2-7,CASHGTGGPSSYEQYF,TGTGCCAGCCACGGGACAGGGGGCCCTAGCTCCTACGAGCAGTACTTC
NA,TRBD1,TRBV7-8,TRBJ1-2,CASSTRTGPSDYGYTF,TGCGCCAGCAGCACCCGGACAGGGCCTAGTGACTATGGCTACACCTTC
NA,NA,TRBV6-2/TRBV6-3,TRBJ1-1,CASSYGLIEAFF,TGTGCCAGCAGTTACGGCCTAATTGAAGCTTTCTTT
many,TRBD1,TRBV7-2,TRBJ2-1,CASSVGGAALNEQFF,TGTGCCAGCAGTGTAGGGGGCGCAGCTCTTAATGAGCAGTTCTTC
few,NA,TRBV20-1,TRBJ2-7,CSAQKPDIWGEQYF,TGCAGTGCTCAGAAACCGGACATTTGGGGCGAGCAGTACTTC
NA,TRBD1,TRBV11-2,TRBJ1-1,CASRREQGRAFF,TGTGCCAGCAGGCGAGAACAGGGGAGAGCTTTCTTT
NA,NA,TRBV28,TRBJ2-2,CASRSPGVFGGPGELFF,TGTGCCAGCCGTTCTCCAGGAGTCTTTGGGGGGCCCGGGGAGCTGTTTTTT
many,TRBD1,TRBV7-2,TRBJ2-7,CASSRTSGTGGYEQYF,TGTGCCAGCAGCAGAACCTCCGGGACAGGGGGCTACGAGCAGTACTTC
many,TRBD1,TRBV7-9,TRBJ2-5,CASRLGQGRETQYF,TGTGCCAGCAGATTGGGACAGGGCAGAGAGACCCAGTACTTC
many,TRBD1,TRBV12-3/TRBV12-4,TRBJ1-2,CASSLIGGTGTGYTF,TGTGCCAGCAGTTTAATTGGGGGGACAGGGACTGGCTACACCTTC
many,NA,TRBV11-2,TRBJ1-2,CASSLRALNYGYTF,TGTGCCAGCAGCTTAAGAGCCCTTAACTATGGCTACACCTTC
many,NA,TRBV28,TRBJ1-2,CASSLVPGHGYTF,TGTGCCAGCAGTTTGGTCCCCGGACATGGCTACACCTTC
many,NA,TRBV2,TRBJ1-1,CASSGDTGVEAFF,TGTGCCAGCAGTGGCGATACAGGCGTTGAAGCTTTCTTT
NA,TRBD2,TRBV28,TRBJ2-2,CASVQDAGVDGELFF,TGTGCCAGCGTCCAGGATGCGGGAGTTGACGGGGAGCTGTTTTTT
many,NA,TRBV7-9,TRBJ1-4,CASSLFRVTNEKLFF,TGTGCCAGCAGCTTGTTTCGGGTGACTAATGAAAAACTGTTTTTT
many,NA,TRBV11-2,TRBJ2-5,CASSLAGLTGETQYF,TGTGCCAGCAGCTTAGCGGGACTCACCGGAGAGACCCAGTACTTC
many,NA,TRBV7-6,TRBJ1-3,CASSRTGTISGNTIYF,TGTGCCAGCAGCCGAACCGGGACAATCTCTGGAAACACCATATATTTT
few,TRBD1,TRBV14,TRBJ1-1,CASSQRPMVTGDQTEAFF,TGTGCCAGCAGCCAACGGCCCATGGTAACAGGGGATCAAACTGAAGCTTTCTTT
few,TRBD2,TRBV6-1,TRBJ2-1,CASSGGTSGIDEQFF,TGTGCCAGCAGTGGCGGGACTAGCGGGATTGATGAGCAGTTCTTC
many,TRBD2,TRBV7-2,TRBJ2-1,CASSPISGSGYNEQFF,TGTGCCAGCAGCCCGATCAGCGGGAGTGGTTACAATGAGCAGTTCTTC
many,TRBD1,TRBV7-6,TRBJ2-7,CASSFGRQGAYEQYF,TGTGCCAGCAGCTTTGGGAGACAGGGAGCCTACGAGCAGTACTTC
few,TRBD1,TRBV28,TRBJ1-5,CASSHPPGQGGNQPQHF,TGTGCCAGCAGCCACCCTCCGGGACAGGGTGGCAATCAGCCCCAGCATTTT
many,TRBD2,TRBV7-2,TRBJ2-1,CASSSLHGTSGYNEQFF,TGTGCCAGCAGCTCGCTTCACGGGACTAGCGGTTACAATGAGCAGTTCTTC
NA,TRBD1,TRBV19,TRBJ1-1,CASSITSGTGGTEAFF,TGTGCCAGTAGTATAACCTCCGGGACAGGGGGGACTGAAGCTTTCTTT
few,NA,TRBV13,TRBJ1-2,CASSLVGPQGYTF,TGTGCCAGCAGCTTGGTGGGACCACAGGGCTACACCTTC
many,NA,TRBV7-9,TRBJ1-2,CASSLAQGHGYTF,TGTGCCAGCAGCTTAGCCCAAGGGCATGGCTACACCTTC
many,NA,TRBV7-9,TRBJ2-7,CASSPSAAYEQYF,TGTGCCAGCAGCCCGTCAGCGGCCTACGAGCAGTACTTC
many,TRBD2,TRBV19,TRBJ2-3,CASTPIGVAGGLRDTQYF,TGTGCCAGTACCCCCATAGGGGTAGCGGGGGGCCTCAGAGATACGCAGTATTTT
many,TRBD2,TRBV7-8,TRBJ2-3,CASSQTTSGLTDTQYF,TGTGCCAGCAGCCAAACCACTAGCGGTCTCACAGATACGCAGTATTTT
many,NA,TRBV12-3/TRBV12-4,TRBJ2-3,CASSLSADTQYF,TGTGCCAGCAGCTTATCTGCAGATACGCAGTATTTT
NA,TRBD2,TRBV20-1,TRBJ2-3,CSASSSGGGTDTQYF,TGCAGTGCTAGTAGTAGCGGGGGGGGCACAGATACGCAGTATTTT
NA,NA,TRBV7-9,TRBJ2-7,CASSPRLSAGQSSYEQYF,TGTGCCAGCAGCCCCCGCCTGTCGGCAGGGCAGAGCTCCTACGAGCAGTACTTC
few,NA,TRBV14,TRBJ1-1,CASSPRRGAMNTEAFF,TGTGCCAGCAGCCCCCGTCGGGGAGCAATGAACACTGAAGCTTTCTTT
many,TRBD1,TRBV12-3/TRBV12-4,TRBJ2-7,CASSSYRGSEQYF,TGTGCCAGCAGTTCCTACAGGGGTTCCGAGCAGTACTTC
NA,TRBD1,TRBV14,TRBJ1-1,CASSPWDSTEAFF,TGTGCCAGCAGCCCCTGGGACAGCACTGAAGCTTTCTTT
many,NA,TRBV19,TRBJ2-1,CASSPQFETGNEQFF,TGTGCCAGTAGCCCACAATTCGAGACAGGCAATGAGCAGTTCTTC
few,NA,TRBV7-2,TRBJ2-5,CASSSTLETQYF,TGTGCCAGCAGCTCAACGTTAGAGACCCAGTACTTC
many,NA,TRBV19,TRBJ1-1,CASSIPGLSEAFF,TGTGCCAGTAGTATACCGGGTCTCTCTGAAGCTTTCTTT
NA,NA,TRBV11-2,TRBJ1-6,CASSPAYNSPLHF,TGTGCCAGCAGCCCAGCCTATAATTCACCCCTCCACTTT
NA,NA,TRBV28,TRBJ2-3,CASSALSAPPDTQYF,TGTGCCAGCAGTGCCCTGTCCGCTCCCCCAGATACGCAGTATTTT
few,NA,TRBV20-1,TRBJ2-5,CSASTHNKPETQYF,TGCAGTGCTAGTACGCACAACAAACCCGAGACCCAGTACTTC
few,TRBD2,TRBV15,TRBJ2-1,CATSRGASGGFDEQFF,TGTGCCACCAGCAGAGGGGCTAGCGGGGGATTTGATGAGCAGTTCTTC
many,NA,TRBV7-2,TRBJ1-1,CASSSVKGATEAFF,TGTGCCAGCAGCTCGGTAAAAGGGGCCACTGAAGCTTTCTTT
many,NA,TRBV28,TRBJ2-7,CASSLLGGPSPYEQYF,TGTGCCAGCAGTTTATTGGGGGGCCCGTCCCCCTACGAGCAGTACTTC
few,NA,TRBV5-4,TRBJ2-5,CASSPRVGKQETQYF,TGTGCCAGCAGCCCTCGGGTCGGTAAACAAGAGACCCAGTACTTC
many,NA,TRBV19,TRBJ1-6,CASSINGRYSPLHF,TGTGCCAGTAGTATTAATGGCAGATACTCACCCCTCCACTTT
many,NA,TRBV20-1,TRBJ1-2,CSAAARAPNYGYTF,TGCAGTGCCGCTGCACGGGCACCTAACTATGGCTACACCTTC